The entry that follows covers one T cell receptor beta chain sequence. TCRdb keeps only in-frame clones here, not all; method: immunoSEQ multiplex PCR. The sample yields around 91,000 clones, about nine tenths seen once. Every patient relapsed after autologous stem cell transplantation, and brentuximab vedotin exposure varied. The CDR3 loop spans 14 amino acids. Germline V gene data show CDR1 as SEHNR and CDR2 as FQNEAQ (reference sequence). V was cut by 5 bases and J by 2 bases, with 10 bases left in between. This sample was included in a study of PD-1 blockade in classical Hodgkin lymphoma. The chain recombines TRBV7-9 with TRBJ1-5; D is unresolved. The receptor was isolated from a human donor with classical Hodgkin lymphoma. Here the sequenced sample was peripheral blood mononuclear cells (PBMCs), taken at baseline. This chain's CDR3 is CASSKSGGNQPQHF. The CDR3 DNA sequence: TGTGCCAGCAGCAAATCCGGGGGCAATCAGCCCCAGCATTTT.